Given below is one T cell receptor (beta chain) in context. The sample belongs to a study of hypomethylating agent response in myelodysplastic syndrome. Study overall: Donors were myelodysplastic syndrome patients: 2 female, 9 male.

Survey resolution used two replicates of 200 ng, totaling approximately 400 ng DNA. Here immunoSEQ multiplex PCR was the method, and the copy in TCRdb shows in-frame clones only, minus some. The table records over 950 clones, roughly 80% of them present only once. The CDR3 has 15 residues. Per germline, CDR1 SGDLS and CDR2 YYNGEE. Unmatched junction bases numbered 7, after V lost 0 bases and J lost 5 bases. The chain is built from TRBV9 and TRBJ2-5, with 7 bases aligning to TRBD1. Sequences were derived from bone marrow, sampled before or after starting hypomethylating agent treatment for myelodysplastic syndrome (not recorded which). The sequence was collected from a human donor with myelodysplastic syndrome. CDR3 nucleotides: TGTGCCAGCAGCGTAGCTTCAGGGGGACCGGAGACCCAGTACTTC. Its protein product is CASSVASGGPETQYF.